Included here is one T cell receptor (beta chain) sequence, with context. Its antigen remains undetermined. No base qualities exist here, and no much larger clone lies one base off it. Other nucleotide sequences from this sample produce the same CDR3. One collaborating source in Seattle enrolled patients during active infection and followed them longitudinally through the course of disease. Collaborating institutions collected whole blood in K2EDTA tubes following their own protocols. For TCRbeta analysis, collaborators shipped samples in one of three forms: frozen whole blood, isolated PBMCs, or DNA extracted from either of those sample types. The immunoSEQ Assay, a bias-controlled multiplex PCR, was used to amplify TCRbeta CDR3 regions from genomic DNA. Processing in the source paper ran as follows. Within the assay, amplification of reference gene primers was used to estimate how many nucleated cells each sample contained. Sequence reads were collapsed and filtered to measure the absolute abundance of every unique TCRbeta CDR3 rearrangement. Productive Simpson clonality was computed per sample as the square root of Simpson's diversity index over productive rearrangements. TCRdb holds this immuneACCESS table with in-frame rearrangements only. Some clones are missing; in checked studies, unresolved V genes explain under half, and the rest has no known cause. The D gene and trimming were derived from the DNA, and the V and J assignments and clone size from that table. Recorded for this sample are about 150,000 clones; around 82% of them occurred a single time. Approximately 7% of the sample is held by the ten biggest clonotypes.

The CDR3 runs 12 amino acids, cysteine and phenylalanine included. The CDR3 DNA has 36 bases and is translated from base 1. The trim is 9 bases for V and 0 bases for J, with a gap of 8 bases between the germline ends. CDR1 and CDR2, per the germline V gene, are SNHLY and FYNNEI. These data belong to a study of blood T cell repertoires in COVID-19 (dated by TCRdb to the early 2020s). In the study overall: The collaborator samples originated in the United States, Italy and Spain and spanned the acute and convalescent phases of COVID-19. The material from the prospective study consisted of cDNA or gDNA derived from T cells, B-cell-depleted T cells, or PBMCs. Subjects who had been exposed to COVID-19, were actively infected with it, or had recovered from it provided the deeply sampled blood TCRbeta repertoires that made up the dataset. A freely available public database, intended as a resource for researchers studying the immune response to SARS-CoV-2, is where the repertoires were released. Samples were obtained from the ongoing ImmuneRACE study (first 160 participants) and from about 1,300 subjects provided by 6 global collaborators. A de-identified subject ID, COVID-19 status, age in years and sex were almost always included in the sample metadata. HLA class I and class II types, where available, came from metadata supplied by the sample provider rather than from assay-based typing.

Here is what the overall study found, with its caveats: The amount of clinical and demographic metadata varied by source and participant and was provided uncurated.

This chain joins TRBV2 to TRBJ1-1; the D gene remains uncertain. This clonotype was sampled from a man at least 80 years old with COVID-19, enrolled during active disease. The sequenced sample consisted of peripheral blood. The sequenced DNA: TGTGCCAGTCATTCCCTGAACACTGAAGCTTTCTTT. The resulting protein is CASHSLNTEAFF.